This T cell receptor (beta chain) was profiled in a study of CD8 T cells in Susac syndrome. Regarding this clonotype: Its antigen is not known.

cDNA came from around 0.54 to 1 ug RNA primed by random hexamers. It was immunoSEQ multiplex PCR that amplified TCR beta CDR3 across 54 Vbeta and 13 Jbeta. TCRdb called the immunoSEQ multiplex PCR reads again in MiXCR, with one record for every CDR3 protein. This sample has some 150,000 distinct CDR3 sequences, with nearly 97% found just once. Findings and caveats of the study: The study conceded that relatively few individuals underwent its TCR sequencing and HLA analysis.

Germline CDR1 and CDR2: SGHVS and FNYEAQ. V was shortened by 4 bases and J by 6 bases, with 13 bases between the two germline ends. This CDR3 has 13 residues. This receptor was taken from a human donor with multiple sclerosis. The rearrangement links TRBV7-6 to TRBJ2-7; TRBD2 might be the D (6 bases). Sequencing was performed on CD8+ T cells from PBMCs. Written as DNA, the CDR3 is TGTGCCAGCAGCTCAACCGCGGAGGGCGAGCAGTACTTC. Its protein product is CASSSTAEGEQYF.